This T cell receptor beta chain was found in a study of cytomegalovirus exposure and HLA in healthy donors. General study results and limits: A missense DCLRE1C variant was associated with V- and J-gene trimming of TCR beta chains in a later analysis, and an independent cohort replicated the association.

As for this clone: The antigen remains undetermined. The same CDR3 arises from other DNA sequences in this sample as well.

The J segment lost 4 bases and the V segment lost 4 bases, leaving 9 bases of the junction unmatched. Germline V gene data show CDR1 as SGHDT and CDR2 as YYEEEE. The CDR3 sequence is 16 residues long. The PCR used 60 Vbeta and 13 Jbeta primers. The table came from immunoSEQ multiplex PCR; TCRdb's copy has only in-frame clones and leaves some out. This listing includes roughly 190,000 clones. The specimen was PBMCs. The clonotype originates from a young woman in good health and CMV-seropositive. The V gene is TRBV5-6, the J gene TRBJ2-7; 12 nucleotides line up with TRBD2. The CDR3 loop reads CASSPTTSGSRYEQYF. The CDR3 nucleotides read TGTGCCAGCAGCCCGACGACTAGCGGGAGTAGATACGAGCAGTACTTC. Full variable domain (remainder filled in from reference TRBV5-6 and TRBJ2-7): DAGVTQSPTHLIKTRGQQVTLRCSPKSGHDTVSWYQQALGQGPQFIFQYYEEEERQRGNFPDRFSGHQFPNYSSELNVNALLLGDSALYLCASSPTTSGSRYEQYFGPGTRLTVT.